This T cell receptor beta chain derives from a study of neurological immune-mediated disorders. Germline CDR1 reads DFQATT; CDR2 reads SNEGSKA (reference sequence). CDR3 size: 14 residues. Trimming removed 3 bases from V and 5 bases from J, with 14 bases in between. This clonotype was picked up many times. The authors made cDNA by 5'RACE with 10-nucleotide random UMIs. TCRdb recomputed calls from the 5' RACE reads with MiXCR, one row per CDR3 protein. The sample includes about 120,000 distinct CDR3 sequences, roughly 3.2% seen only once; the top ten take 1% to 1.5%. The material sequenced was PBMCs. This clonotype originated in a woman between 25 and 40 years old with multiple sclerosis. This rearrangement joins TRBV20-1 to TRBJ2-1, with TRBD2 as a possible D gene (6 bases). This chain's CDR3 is CSASAVTSNNEQFF. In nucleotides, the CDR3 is TGCAGTGCTAGTGCAGTGACTAGTAACAATGAGCAGTTCTTC.